Listed below are T cell receptor beta chains from one sample, sequenced in a study of neoadjuvant anti-PD-1 for oral cavity cancer. Repertoires were generated with immunoSEQ multiplex PCR, while TCRdb's copy carries only in-frame clones and drops some. The data show tens of thousands of clones, more than 35% seen once. The sample here was tumor tissue, taken after nivolumab (anti-PD-1) treatment. The receptors here all came from a person aged 35 to 85 with oral cavity squamous cell carcinoma. CDR3s include the opening cysteine and the closing phenylalanine or tryptophan. The D gene is left open where the match is weak. Clone size is given for some rows only: seen once, a few or many times, or a class if the clone is expanded.

abundance: NA
d_gene: TRBD1
v_gene: TRBV7-2
j_gene: TRBJ1-3
CDR3nt: TGTGCCAGCAGGGACAGGAGCTCTGGAAACACCATATATTTT
CDR3aa: CASRDRSSGNTIYF

abundance: NA
d_gene: NA
v_gene: TRBV18
j_gene: TRBJ2-7
CDR3nt: TGTGCCAGCTCATTCGACGGCTACGAGCAGTACTTC
CDR3aa: CASSFDGYEQYF

abundance: NA
d_gene: NA
v_gene: TRBV5-1
j_gene: TRBJ2-7
CDR3nt: TGCGCCAGCAGCTTGGTCGAGGACGGCGACTACGAGCAGTACTTC
CDR3aa: CASSLVEDGDYEQYF

abundance: NA
d_gene: TRBD2
v_gene: TRBV6-4
j_gene: TRBJ2-7
CDR3nt: TGTGCCAGCAGTGTTAGCGGGAGCCCCCTCTACGAGCAGTACTTC
CDR3aa: CASSVSGSPLYEQYF

abundance: NA
d_gene: TRBD2
v_gene: TRBV9
j_gene: TRBJ2-3
CDR3nt: TGTGCCAGCAGCGCTAGCGGGAGAACAGATACGCAGTATTTT
CDR3aa: CASSASGRTDTQYF

abundance: NA
d_gene: NA
v_gene: TRBV6-1
j_gene: TRBJ2-7
CDR3nt: TGTGCCAGCAGTACCGGAGCGGTTAGGGCATACGAGCAGTACTTC
CDR3aa: CASSTGAVRAYEQYF

abundance: many
d_gene: TRBD1
v_gene: TRBV5-4
j_gene: TRBJ2-3
CDR3nt: TGTGCCAGCAGCTCGGACAGGACAGATACGCAGTATTTT
CDR3aa: CASSSDRTDTQYF

abundance: few
d_gene: NA
v_gene: TRBV11-1
j_gene: TRBJ2-1
CDR3nt: TGTGCCAGCAGCGTCCAGTATGAGCAGTTCTTC
CDR3aa: CASSVQYEQFF

abundance: NA
d_gene: NA
v_gene: TRBV6-5
j_gene: TRBJ1-1
CDR3nt: TGTGCCAGCGGCAAGCATGTGGGAGTTAACACTGAAGCTTTCTTT
CDR3aa: CASGKHVGVNTEAFF

abundance: NA
d_gene: NA
v_gene: TRBV9
j_gene: TRBJ2-1
CDR3nt: TGTGCCAGCAGCGTAGCCGGTGAGCAGTTCTTC
CDR3aa: CASSVAGEQFF

abundance: few
d_gene: NA
v_gene: TRBV18
j_gene: TRBJ2-6
CDR3nt: TGTGCCAGCTCACCCTACAGGGACGTCTCTGGGGCCAACGTCCTGACTTTC
CDR3aa: CASSPYRDVSGANVLTF

abundance: many
d_gene: TRBD2
v_gene: TRBV5-1
j_gene: TRBJ2-5
CDR3nt: TGCGCCAGCAGCTTGTCCCTTCGCGGGGGGCCCCAAGAGACCCAGTACTTC
CDR3aa: CASSLSLRGGPQETQYF

abundance: NA
d_gene: TRBD2
v_gene: TRBV7-6
j_gene: TRBJ2-7
CDR3nt: TGTGCCAGCAGCTTAGCCTCCGTGACTAGCGGGGGCTACGAGCAGTACTTC
CDR3aa: CASSLASVTSGGYEQYF

abundance: NA
d_gene: NA
v_gene: TRBV6-5
j_gene: TRBJ2-1
CDR3nt: TGTGCCAGCACTTCAGCCAACTCCTACAATGAGCAGTTCTTC
CDR3aa: CASTSANSYNEQFF

abundance: NA
d_gene: NA
v_gene: TRBV29-1
j_gene: TRBJ2-3
CDR3nt: TGCAGCGTTGAGGGACATCTAGCCACAGATACGCAGTATTTT
CDR3aa: CSVEGHLATDTQYF

abundance: many
d_gene: NA
v_gene: TRBV19
j_gene: TRBJ2-1
CDR3nt: TGTGCCAGTAGTAACCGGATCAATGAGCAGTTCTTC
CDR3aa: CASSNRINEQFF

abundance: NA
d_gene: TRBD2
v_gene: TRBV28
j_gene: TRBJ2-7
CDR3nt: TGTGCCAGCAGTATGCAAGCGGGAGGGCGCTACGAGCAGTACTTC
CDR3aa: CASSMQAGGRYEQYF

abundance: medium-sized
d_gene: TRBD1
v_gene: TRBV9
j_gene: TRBJ1-2
CDR3nt: TGTGCCAGCAGCCCAAAGGGGGCAGGAAATGTTGGCTACACCTTC
CDR3aa: CASSPKGAGNVGYTF

abundance: NA
d_gene: NA
v_gene: TRBV6-6
j_gene: TRBJ2-6
CDR3nt: TGTGGTTCAAGGGGCCGCTCTGGGGCCAACGTCCTGACTTTC
CDR3aa: CGSRGRSGANVLTF

abundance: NA
d_gene: NA
v_gene: TRBV27
j_gene: TRBJ1-2
CDR3nt: TGTGCCAGCAGTTTATCACCCGGTTTGGGCTATGGCTACACCTTC
CDR3aa: CASSLSPGLGYGYTF

abundance: NA
d_gene: TRBD2
v_gene: TRBV5-1
j_gene: TRBJ2-3
CDR3nt: TGCGCCAGCAGCGAAGGACTAGCGGGGGCAACCACAGATACGCAGTATTTT
CDR3aa: CASSEGLAGATTDTQYF

abundance: few
d_gene: NA
v_gene: TRBV27
j_gene: TRBJ1-5
CDR3nt: TGTGCCAGCGCCCTTATGGGGAATCAGCCCCAGCATTTT
CDR3aa: CASALMGNQPQHF

abundance: NA
d_gene: NA
v_gene: TRBV18
j_gene: TRBJ1-3
CDR3nt: TGTGCCAGCTCACCAATGGACAGCTTCTCTGGAAACACCATATATTTT
CDR3aa: CASSPMDSFSGNTIYF

abundance: NA
d_gene: NA
v_gene: TRBV10-3
j_gene: TRBJ1-5
CDR3nt: TGTGCCATCGGCATAGGGACAACTAAAGGTGGTCAGCCCCAGCATTTT
CDR3aa: CAIGIGTTKGGQPQHF

abundance: few
d_gene: TRBD1
v_gene: TRBV7-9
j_gene: TRBJ1-2
CDR3nt: TGTGCCAGCAGCCATGGGACAGACCAGGGCTACACCTTC
CDR3aa: CASSHGTDQGYTF

abundance: few
d_gene: NA
v_gene: TRBV5-6
j_gene: TRBJ2-1
CDR3nt: TGTGCCAGCAGCAGGAGTGGGGGCCGACAGCAGTTCTTC
CDR3aa: CASSRSGGRQQFF

abundance: many
d_gene: TRBD1
v_gene: TRBV9
j_gene: TRBJ1-2
CDR3nt: TGTGCCAGCAGCCCGCGAGGGACAGATGGTGGCTACACCTTC
CDR3aa: CASSPRGTDGGYTF

abundance: NA
d_gene: NA
v_gene: TRBV12-5
j_gene: TRBJ1-5
CDR3nt: TGTGCTAGTGGCGAACGGGAAAAGGATCAGCCCCAGCATTTT
CDR3aa: CASGEREKDQPQHF

abundance: few
d_gene: TRBD1
v_gene: TRBV9
j_gene: TRBJ2-5
CDR3nt: TGTGCCAGTGGGACAGGGGGCGCAGAAGAGACCCAGTACTTC
CDR3aa: CASGTGGAEETQYF